Described below is a single T cell receptor (beta chain) sequence and its context. Its antigen is undetermined. CDR1 and CDR2 from the germline V gene are SGHNT and YYREEE (reference sequence). The CDR3 is 17 amino acids. V lost 3 bases, J lost 1 base, and 11 bases stayed unmatched. These data are taken from a study of T-cell memory formation after mild COVID-19. Study-level information: Largely donor-specific sequence clusters came from a couple of donors. Study-wide findings and caveats: Day 15 to 85 contracting clones showed balanced CD4/CD8; day 15 to 37 expanders favored CD4+. Mainly in CM and EM were contracting CD4+ clones; CD8+ were in EMRA.

TCR alpha and TCR beta cDNA libraries carrying sample barcodes and UMIs were produced by 5'RACE using constant-segment primers. In TCRdb, the 5' RACE reads were re-called with MiXCR into one record per CDR3 protein. The sample contains around 530,000 distinct CDR3 sequences, less than 25% of which appear only once. This clonotype was obtained from an adult woman who had mild COVID-19 (a few samples of this study predate the infection). Cell type and time point are not known. The sequencing input was PBMCs or a T cell subset sorted from them (not recorded which). The genes are TRBV5-4 and TRBJ2-5, with 8 bases matching TRBD2. CDR3 loop: CASSSSGGGFPQETQYF. CDR3 in DNA: TGTGCCAGCAGCTCCTCCGGCGGGGGGTTCCCCCAAGAGACCCAGTACTTC. The variable domain in full, completed from reference TRBV5-4 and TRBJ2-5, reads ETGVTQSPTHLIKTRGQQVTLRCSSQSGHNTVSWYQQALGQGPQFIFQYYREEENGRGNFPPRFSGLQFPNYSSELNVNALELDDSALYLCASSSSGGGFPQETQYFGPGTRLLVL.